One sample yielded the 6 T cell receptor beta chains listed below, sequenced in a study of cytomegalovirus exposure and HLA in healthy donors. PCR employed 60 Vbeta and 13 Jbeta primers. TCRdb keeps only in-frame clones here, not all; method: immunoSEQ multiplex PCR. In the table there are around 74,000 clones, less than 80% of which are singletons. Material: PBMCs. The receptors stem from a man younger than 40 in good health and CMV-seronegative.

V gene TRBV7-9 combines with J gene TRBJ2-6, with D possibly TRBD2 on 6 matching bases. This CDR3 region has 17 residues. Trimming took 5 bases from V and 2 from J, leaving 16 bases between them. Germline assignment: CDR1 SEHNR and CDR2 FQNEAQ (reference sequence). The CDR3 loop is CASSPPGLQAGANVLTF. The CDR3 DNA is TGTGCCAGCAGCCCCCCGGGACTCCAAGCTGGGGCCAACGTCCTGACTTTC.

This clone was seen a handful of times. CDR3 amino acids: CASSFIAGGHYEQYF. CDR3 bases: TGTGCCAGCAGCTTTATAGCGGGGGGCCATTACGAGCAGTACTTC. The chain combines TRBV5-5 with TRBJ2-7; 10 nucleotides agree with TRBD2. Germline V gene data show CDR1 as SGHKS and CDR2 as YYEKEE (reference sequence). Germline trimming cut 2 bases from V and 4 bases from J; bases unmatched to any gene: 6. The CDR3 is 15 residues long.

The rearrangement uses TRBV4-1 and TRBJ2-2; D unclear. The V gene lost 0 bases and the J gene lost 5 bases, with 16 bases spanning the gap. Germline V gene sequence: CDR1 MGHRA, CDR2 YSYEKL. This CDR3 comprises 17 residues. Here the CDR3 reads CASSQESGLKWTGELFF. In DNA, the CDR3 is TGCGCCAGCAGCCAAGAATCCGGTCTGAAGTGGACCGGGGAGCTGTTTTTT.

The chain is built from TRBV27 and TRBJ2-1; D perhaps matches TRBD1 (5 bases). CDR3 length: 13 amino acids. The ends were cut back, 6 bases at V and 7 bases at J, with 13 bases in the middle. Germline values: CDR1 MNHEY, CDR2 SMNVEV (reference sequence). The CDR3 bases are TGTGCCAGCAGGAACCTAGGGGTTAATGAGCAGTTCTTC. It translates to CASRNLGVNEQFF.

The CDR3 sequence is CASSLSSSWSNEQFF. The CDR3, as DNA: TGTGCCAGCAGTTTGAGCTCTTCTTGGTCCAATGAGCAGTTCTTC. The chain has TRBV27 and TRBJ2-1; the D is unclear. Germline V CDR1 and CDR2: MNHEY, SMNVEV (reference sequence). Trimming shortened V by 3 bases and J by 6 bases, and 15 bases separated the two germline ends. This CDR3 spans 15 amino acids.

On this clone: This sample includes further DNA sequences coding for the same CDR3. This chain links TRBV9 with TRBJ1-1, with 9 bases matching TRBD1. The CDR3 has 14 amino acids. Per the germline V gene, CDR1 is SGDLS and CDR2 is YYNGEE. Unmatched junction bases numbered 4, after V lost 3 bases and J lost 4 bases. The CDR3 DNA follows: TGTGCCAGCAGCGAAACAGGGGGCCCCACTGAAGCTTTCTTT. This encodes CASSETGGPTEAFF.